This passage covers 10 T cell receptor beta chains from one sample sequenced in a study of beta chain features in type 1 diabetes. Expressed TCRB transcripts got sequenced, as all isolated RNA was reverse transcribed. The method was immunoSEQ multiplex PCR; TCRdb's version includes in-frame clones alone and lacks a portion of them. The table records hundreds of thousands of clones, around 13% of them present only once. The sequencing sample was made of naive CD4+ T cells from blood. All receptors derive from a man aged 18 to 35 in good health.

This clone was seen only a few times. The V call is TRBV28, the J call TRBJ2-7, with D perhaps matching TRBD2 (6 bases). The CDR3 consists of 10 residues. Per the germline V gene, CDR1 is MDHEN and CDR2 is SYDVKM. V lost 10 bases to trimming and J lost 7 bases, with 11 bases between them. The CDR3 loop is CATNGREQYF. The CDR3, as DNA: TGTGCCACAAATGGGAGGGAGCAGTACTTC.

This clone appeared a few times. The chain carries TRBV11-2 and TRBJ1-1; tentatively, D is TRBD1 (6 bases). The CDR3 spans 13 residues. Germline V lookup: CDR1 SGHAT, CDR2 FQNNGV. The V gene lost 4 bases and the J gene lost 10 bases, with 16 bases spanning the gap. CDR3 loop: CASSSSYRERAFF. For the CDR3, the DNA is TGTGCCAGCAGCTCCAGCTACAGGGAGCGAGCTTTCTTT.

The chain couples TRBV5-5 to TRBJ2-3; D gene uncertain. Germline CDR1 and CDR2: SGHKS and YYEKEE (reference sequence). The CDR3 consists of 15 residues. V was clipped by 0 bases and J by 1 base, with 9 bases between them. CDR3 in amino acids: CASSLAGLGTDTQYF. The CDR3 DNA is TGTGCCAGCAGCTTGGCGGGTCTGGGCACAGATACGCAGTATTTT.

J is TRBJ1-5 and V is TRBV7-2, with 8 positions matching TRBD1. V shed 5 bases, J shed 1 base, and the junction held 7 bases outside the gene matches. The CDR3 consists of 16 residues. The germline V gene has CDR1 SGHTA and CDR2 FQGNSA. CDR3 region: CASSPPGGVSNQPQHF. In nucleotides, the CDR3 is TGTGCCAGCAGCCCCCCAGGGGGCGTAAGCAATCAGCCCCAGCATTTT.

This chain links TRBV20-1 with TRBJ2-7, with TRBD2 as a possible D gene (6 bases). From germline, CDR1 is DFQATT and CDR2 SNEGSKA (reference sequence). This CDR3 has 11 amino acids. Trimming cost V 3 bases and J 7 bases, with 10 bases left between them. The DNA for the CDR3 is TGCAGTGCTAGTCTGGCGGGGGAGCAGTACTTC. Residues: CSASLAGEQYF.

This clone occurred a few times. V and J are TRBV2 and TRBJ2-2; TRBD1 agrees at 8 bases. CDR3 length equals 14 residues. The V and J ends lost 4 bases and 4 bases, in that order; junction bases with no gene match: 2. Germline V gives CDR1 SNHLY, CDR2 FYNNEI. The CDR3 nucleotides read TGTGCCAGCAGTGGACAGGGGATCACCGGGGAGCTGTTTTTT. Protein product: CASSGQGITGELFF.

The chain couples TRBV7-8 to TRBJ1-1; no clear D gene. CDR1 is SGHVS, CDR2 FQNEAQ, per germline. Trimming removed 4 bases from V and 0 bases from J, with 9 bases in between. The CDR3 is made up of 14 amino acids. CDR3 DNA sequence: TGTGCCAGCAGCTCGTTTTCGGTGAACACTGAAGCTTTCTTT. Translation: CASSSFSVNTEAFF.

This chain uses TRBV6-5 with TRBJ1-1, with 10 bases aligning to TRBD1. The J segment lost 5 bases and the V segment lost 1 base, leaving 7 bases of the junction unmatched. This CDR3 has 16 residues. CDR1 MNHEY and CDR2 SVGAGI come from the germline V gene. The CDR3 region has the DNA TGTGCCAGCAGTTACTTGACAGGGGGCCTGGGGACTGAAGCTTTCTTT. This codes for CASSYLTGGLGTEAFF.

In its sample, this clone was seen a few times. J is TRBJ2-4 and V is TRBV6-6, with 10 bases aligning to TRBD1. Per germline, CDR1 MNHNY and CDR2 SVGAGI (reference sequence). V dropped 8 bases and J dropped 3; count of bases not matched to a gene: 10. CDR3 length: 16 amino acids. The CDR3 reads CASGQGEEYGKNIQYF. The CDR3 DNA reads TGTGCCAGCGGACAGGGGGAAGAATATGGCAAAAACATTCAGTACTTC.

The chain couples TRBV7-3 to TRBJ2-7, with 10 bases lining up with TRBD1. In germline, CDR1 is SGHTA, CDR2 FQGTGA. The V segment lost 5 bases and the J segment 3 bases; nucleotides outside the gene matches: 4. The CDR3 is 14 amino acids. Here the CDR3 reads CASSRDRGNYEQYF. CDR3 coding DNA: TGTGCCAGCAGCCGGGACAGGGGAAACTACGAGCAGTACTTC.